This TCR beta chain was sequenced in a study of early T cells in non-severe SARS-CoV-2 infection. Study-wide points: VDJdb matching favored anti-spike CD8 responses, missing private and CD4 specificities.

TCRdb fed the 5' RACE reads into MiXCR, producing one record per CDR3 protein. The table shows tens of thousands of distinct CDR3 sequences, with more than 9.5% occurring only once. As concerns this clonotype: What it binds is unknown.

Germline lookup yields CDR1 ENHRY and CDR2 SYGVKD. V was clipped by 10 bases and J by 6 bases; unmatched bases: 8. This CDR3 spans 13 amino acids. This sequence originates from an adult who was a healthcare worker with PCR-confirmed SARS-CoV-2 infection or an uninfected control (not recorded which). Source: whole blood, taken at baseline. The chain combines TRBV10-3 with TRBJ1-4, with 7 positions matching TRBD1. The CDR3 sequence is CATPGQPYEKLFF. CDR3 sequence (DNA): TGTGCCACCCCGGGACAGCCCTATGAAAAACTGTTTTTT.